This TCR beta chain was identified during a study of blood T cells in healthy people across ages. The germline gives CDR1 KGHDR, CDR2 SFDVKD. The CDR3 has 14 amino acids. Trimming removed 11 bases from V and 6 bases from J, with 18 bases in between. The use of a sample-barcoded 5' primer and a J-beta primer mix characterized a second PCR of roughly 7 to 11 cycles. TCRdb re-called the 5' RACE reads with MiXCR, one entry per CDR3 protein. The sample records about 1.6 million distinct CDR3 sequences, almost 35% being singletons. This clonotype was picked up one time. The clonotype comes from a woman aged 25 to 39 in good health. V and J are TRBV24-1 and TRBJ2-2, with D hard to call. Sequenced sample: blood. CDR3 nucleotides: TGTGCCAGCAAATGGGCCTGGAAGGCCGGGGAGCTGTTTTTT. Translating it yields CASKWAWKAGELFF.